This T cell receptor beta chain was observed in a study of T cell responses to AZD1222 COVID-19 vaccine. Findings and caveats of the study: Researchers report vaccine-associated CD4 TCRs spanning spike, with dominance at 160-218 and 743-854. Donors were mostly white British, more females; clonal diversity possibly underestimated. Close to half of spike-specific TCRs reportedly recognize unmutated variant regions.

Comment on this clone: Antigen specificity is unknown.

This table comes from immunoSEQ multiplex PCR, and its TCRdb copy is limited to in-frame clones, with some not included. Altogether more than 120,000 clones are present, around 83% being singletons, with the ten largest covering about 4.9%. The CDR3 is 13 amino acids. CDR1 and CDR2 from the germline V gene are MNHEY and SVGAGI. V was clipped by 0 bases and J by 5 bases, with 5 bases between them. The rearrangement uses TRBV6-5 and TRBJ2-1; D gene unclear. This clonotype originated in an adult who received the AZD1222 COVID-19 vaccine. Source: peripheral blood, taken 28 days after the second AZD1222 dose. As DNA, the CDR3 is TGTGCCAGCAGTTACTCTCGGGACAATGAGCAGTTCTTC. It codes for CASSYSRDNEQFF.